This T cell receptor beta chain was sequenced in a study of T cell clonotyping in hematopoietic cell transplantation. This clone was found once. Sample time point: recipient sample about 28 days before transplant, after cytoreduction. Generated by immunoSEQ multiplex PCR, the TCRdb table keeps only in-frame clones and is missing some. The table records around 80,000 clones, 90% to 96% of them present only once. This CDR3 is 16 amino acids long. CDR1 and CDR2 from the germline V gene are SGHVS and FQNEAQ. J lost 7 bases, V lost 5 bases, and 9 bases had no gene match. The TCR originated in a woman aged 50 to 60 with acute myeloid leukemia. Some clones in this sample may be carry-over from other donors' samples. The material was peripheral blood mononuclear cells, obtained before stem cell transplant. The chain joins TRBV7-8 to TRBJ1-6, with 9 bases fitting TRBD1. The CDR3 DNA follows: TGTGCCAGCAGCCCCACAGGGGGCCGGGGGAATTCACCCCTCCACTTT. Its protein is CASSPTGGRGNSPLHF. Complete variable domain (other parts from reference TRBV7-8 and TRBJ1-6): GAGVSQSPRYKVAKRGQDVALRCDPISGHVSLFWYQQALGQGPEFLTYFQNEAQLDKSGLPSDRFFAERPEGSVSTLKIQRTQQEDSAVYLCASSPTGGRGNSPLHFGNGTRLTVT.